This section outlines one T cell receptor beta chain sequence together with its context. Antigen: not known. This entry belongs to a study of beta chain features in type 1 diabetes. Overall study results and limits: A definitive answer on HLA type influencing TCRB rearrangement was not reached here. Researchers report that Type 1 diabetes patients had moderately but significantly shorter TCRB CDR3s across all four CD4+ subsets.

Isolation of CD4+ naive, central memory, regulatory and stem cell-like memory cells was achieved by sorting via CD45RO/CCR7/CD25/CD127/CD95/CD27. cDNA synthesis used the whole RNA isolate, giving expressed TCRB sequences. Here immunoSEQ multiplex PCR was the method, and the copy in TCRdb shows in-frame clones only, minus some. The sample includes 200,000 to 250,000 clones, under 20% of them seen just once. The source of this sequence is a man aged 25 to 45 with type 1 diabetes. Specimen: naive CD4+ T cells from blood.

This CDR3 reads CASRRQGEAFF. For the CDR3, the DNA is TGTGCCAGCAGAAGACAGGGTGAAGCTTTCTTT. This rearrangement joins TRBV6-1 to TRBJ1-1; 7 bases match TRBD1. Germline CDR1 and CDR2: MNHNS and SASEGT. The CDR3 consists of 11 residues. V trimming: 6 bases; J trimming: 7 bases; junction bases outside the gene matches: 2.